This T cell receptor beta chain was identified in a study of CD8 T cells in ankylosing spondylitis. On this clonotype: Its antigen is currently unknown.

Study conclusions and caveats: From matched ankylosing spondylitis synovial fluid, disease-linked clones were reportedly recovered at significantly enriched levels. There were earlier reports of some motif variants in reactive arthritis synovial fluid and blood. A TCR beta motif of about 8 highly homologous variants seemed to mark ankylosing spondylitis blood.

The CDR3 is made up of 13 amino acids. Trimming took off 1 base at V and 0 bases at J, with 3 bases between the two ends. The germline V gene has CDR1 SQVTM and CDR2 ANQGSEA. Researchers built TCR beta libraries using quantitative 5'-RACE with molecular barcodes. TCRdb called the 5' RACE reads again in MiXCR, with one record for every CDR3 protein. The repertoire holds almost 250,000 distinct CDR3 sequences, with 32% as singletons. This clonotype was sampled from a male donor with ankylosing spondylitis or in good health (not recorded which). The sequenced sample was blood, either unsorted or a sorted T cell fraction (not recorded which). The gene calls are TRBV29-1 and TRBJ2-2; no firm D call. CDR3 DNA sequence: TGCAGCGTTGAAGGCCCGAACACCGGGGAGCTGTTTTTT. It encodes CSVEGPNTGELFF.